This T cell receptor beta chain was sequenced during a study of cytotoxic CD8 clonotypes in ibrutinib-treated CLL. Study-wide points: Increased clonality at ibrutinib response gave way to a return toward baseline at progression. T-cell clonality at baseline went above that of age-matched healthy donors and rose and fell with circulating CD8+ T-cell counts.

The CDR3 consists of 15 residues. Germline assignment: CDR1 LNHDA and CDR2 SQIVND (reference sequence). V was cut by 3 bases and J by 1 base, with 11 bases left in between. The intended depth for sequencing was 1 in 200,000 to 1 in 1 million T cells. Produced via immunoSEQ multiplex PCR; TCRdb's table is partial and in-frame only. The table lists over 100,000 clones, 58% of them singletons. About this clone: Its specificity is unknown.

The sequence came from a human donor with chronic lymphocytic leukemia. V and J are TRBV19 and TRBJ2-3, with D possibly being TRBD2 (6 bases). The sample consisted of PBMCs, taken after 24 months of ibrutinib treatment. The CDR3 coding sequence is TGTGCCAGTAGTATGGGACTTAGTGGCACAGATACGCAGTATTTT. This gives the protein CASSMGLSGTDTQYF.